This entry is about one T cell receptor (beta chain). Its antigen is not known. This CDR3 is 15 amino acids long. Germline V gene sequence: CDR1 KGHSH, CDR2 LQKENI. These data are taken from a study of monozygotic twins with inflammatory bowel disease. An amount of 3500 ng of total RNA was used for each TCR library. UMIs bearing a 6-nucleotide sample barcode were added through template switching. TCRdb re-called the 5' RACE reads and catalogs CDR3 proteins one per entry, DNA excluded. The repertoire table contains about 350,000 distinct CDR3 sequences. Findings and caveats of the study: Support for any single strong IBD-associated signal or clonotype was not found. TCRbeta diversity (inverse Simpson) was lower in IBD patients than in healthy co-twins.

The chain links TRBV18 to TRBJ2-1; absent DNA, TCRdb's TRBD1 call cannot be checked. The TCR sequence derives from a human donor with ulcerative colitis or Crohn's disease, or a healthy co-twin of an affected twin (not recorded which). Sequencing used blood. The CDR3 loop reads CASSPPERGRNEQFF. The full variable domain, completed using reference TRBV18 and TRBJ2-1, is NAGVMQNPRHLVRRRGQEARLRCSPMKGHSHVYWYRQLPEEGLKFMVYLQKENIIDESGMPKERFSAEFPKEGPSILRIQQVVRGDSAAYFCASSPPERGRNEQFFGPGTRLTVL.